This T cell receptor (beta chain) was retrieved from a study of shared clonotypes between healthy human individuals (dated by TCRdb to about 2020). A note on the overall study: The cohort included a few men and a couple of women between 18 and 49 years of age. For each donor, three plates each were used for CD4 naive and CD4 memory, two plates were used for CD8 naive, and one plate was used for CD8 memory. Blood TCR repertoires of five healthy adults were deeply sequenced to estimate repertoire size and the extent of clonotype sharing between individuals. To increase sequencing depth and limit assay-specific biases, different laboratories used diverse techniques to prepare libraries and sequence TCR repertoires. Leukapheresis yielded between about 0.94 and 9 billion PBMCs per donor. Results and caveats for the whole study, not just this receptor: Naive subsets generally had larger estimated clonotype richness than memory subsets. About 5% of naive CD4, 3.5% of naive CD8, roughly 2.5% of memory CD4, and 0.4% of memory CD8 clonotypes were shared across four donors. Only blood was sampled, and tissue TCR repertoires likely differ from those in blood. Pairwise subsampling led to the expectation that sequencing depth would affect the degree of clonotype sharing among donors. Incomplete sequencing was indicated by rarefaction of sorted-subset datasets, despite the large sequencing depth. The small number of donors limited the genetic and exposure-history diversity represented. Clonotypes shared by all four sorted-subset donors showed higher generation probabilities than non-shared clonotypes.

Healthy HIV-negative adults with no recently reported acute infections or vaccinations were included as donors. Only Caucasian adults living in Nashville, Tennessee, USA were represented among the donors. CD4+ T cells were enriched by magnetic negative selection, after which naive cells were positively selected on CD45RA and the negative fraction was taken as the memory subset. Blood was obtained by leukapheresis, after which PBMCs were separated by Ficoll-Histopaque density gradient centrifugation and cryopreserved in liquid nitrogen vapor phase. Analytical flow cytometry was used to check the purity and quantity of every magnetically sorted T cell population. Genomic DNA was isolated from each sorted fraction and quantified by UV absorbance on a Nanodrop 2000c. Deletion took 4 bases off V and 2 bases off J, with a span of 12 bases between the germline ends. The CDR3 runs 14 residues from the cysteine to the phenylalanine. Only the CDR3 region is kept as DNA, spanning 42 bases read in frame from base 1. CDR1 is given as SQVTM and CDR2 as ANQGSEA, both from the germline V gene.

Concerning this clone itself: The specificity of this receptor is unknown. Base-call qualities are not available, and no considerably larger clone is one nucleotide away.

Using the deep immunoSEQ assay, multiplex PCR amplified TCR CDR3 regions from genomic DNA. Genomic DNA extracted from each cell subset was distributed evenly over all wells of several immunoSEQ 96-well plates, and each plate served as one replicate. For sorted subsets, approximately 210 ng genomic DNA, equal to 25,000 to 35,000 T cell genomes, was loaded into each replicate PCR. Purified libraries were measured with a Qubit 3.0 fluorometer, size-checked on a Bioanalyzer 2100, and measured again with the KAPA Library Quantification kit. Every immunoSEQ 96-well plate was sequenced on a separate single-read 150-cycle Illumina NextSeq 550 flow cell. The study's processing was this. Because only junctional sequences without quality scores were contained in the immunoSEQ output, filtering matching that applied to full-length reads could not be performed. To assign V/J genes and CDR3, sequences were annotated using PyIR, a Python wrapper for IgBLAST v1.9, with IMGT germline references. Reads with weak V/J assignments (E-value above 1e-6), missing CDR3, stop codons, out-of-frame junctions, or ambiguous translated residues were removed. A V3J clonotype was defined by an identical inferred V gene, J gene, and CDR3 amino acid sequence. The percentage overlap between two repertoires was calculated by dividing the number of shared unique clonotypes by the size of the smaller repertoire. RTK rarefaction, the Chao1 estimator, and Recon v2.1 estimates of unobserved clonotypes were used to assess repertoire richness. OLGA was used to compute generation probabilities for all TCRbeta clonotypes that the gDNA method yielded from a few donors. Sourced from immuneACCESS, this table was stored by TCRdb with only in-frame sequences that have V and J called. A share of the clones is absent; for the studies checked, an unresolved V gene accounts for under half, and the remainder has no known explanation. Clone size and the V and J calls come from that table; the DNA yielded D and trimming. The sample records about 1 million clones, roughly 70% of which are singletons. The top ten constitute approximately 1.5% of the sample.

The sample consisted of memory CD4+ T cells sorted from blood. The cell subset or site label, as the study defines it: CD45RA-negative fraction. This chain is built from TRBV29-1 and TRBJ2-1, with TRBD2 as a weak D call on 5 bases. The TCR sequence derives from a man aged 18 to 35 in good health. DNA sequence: TGCAGCGTTGGGCCCCGGGGAACCTACAATGAGCAGTTCTTC. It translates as CSVGPRGTYNEQFF.